Each of the 14 T cell receptor beta chains below was sequenced from the same sample in a study of T cell responses to AZD1222 COVID-19 vaccine. Only in-frame clones appear in the TCRdb table, and some are missing; sequencing was by immunoSEQ multiplex PCR. The data show under 70,000 clones, with around four fifths seen just once and 21% held by the top ten. This specimen was peripheral blood, taken on day 0 of AZD1222 vaccination. The receptor set was obtained from an adult in good health.

The chain joins TRBV28 to TRBJ1-3; TRBD1 agrees at 10 bases. The CDR3 is made up of 15 amino acids. In germline, CDR1 is MDHEN, CDR2 SYDVKM. Trimming removed 7 bases from V and 4 bases from J; junction bases left unmatched: 7. The CDR3 coding sequence is TGTGCCAGCAATAGACAGGGGGCGCGGGGAAACACCATATATTTT. Its protein is CASNRQGARGNTIYF.

CDR3 bases: TGTGCCAGCAGTTCGTCGGCTAGCGGGGGGGCCTGGCGTTTAGAGACCCAGTACTTC. It translates to CASSSSASGGAWRLETQYF. This rearrangement joins TRBV27 to TRBJ2-5; 12 nucleotides match TRBD2. This CDR3 region has 19 residues. CDR1 and CDR2 (germline): MNHEY, SMNVEV (reference sequence). V dropped 4 bases and J dropped 4; count of bases not matched to a gene: 16.

The genes are TRBV4-3 and TRBJ2-7, with 9 nucleotides matching TRBD1. The CDR3 extends over 14 amino acids. The germline V gene encodes CDR1 LGHNA and CDR2 YSLEER. Unmatched junction bases numbered 1, after V lost 1 base and J lost 3 bases. The CDR3 reads CASSQGQGDYEQYF. The CDR3 DNA is TGCGCCAGCAGCCAAGGACAGGGGGACTACGAGCAGTACTTC.

A single count supports this clone. This chain uses TRBV5-1 with TRBJ2-1; 10 positions agree with TRBD2. The CDR3 is 15 amino acids. In germline, CDR1 is SGHRS, CDR2 YFSETQ. J gave up 6 bases and V 3 bases, and 6 bases lay outside the gene matches. The CDR3 region is CASSSSGRLPNEQFF. The CDR3 DNA follows: TGCGCCAGCAGCTCTAGCGGGAGACTTCCCAATGAGCAGTTCTTC.

The V gene is TRBV10-3, the J gene TRBJ2-3; maybe TRBD2 (5 bases). Trimming stripped 10 bases from V and 4 bases from J, with 18 bases between. The germline V gene has CDR1 ENHRY and CDR2 SYGVKD. CDR3 size: 14 residues. CDR3 loop: CASDHGSEADTQYF. CDR3 DNA sequence: TGTGCCAGTGACCACGGATCGGAGGCAGATACGCAGTATTTT.

The count of this clone is one. The DNA for the CDR3 is TGTGCCAGCAGCGGGACACCCAATCAGCCCCAGCATTTT. Its protein is CASSGTPNQPQHF. The chain employs TRBV9 and TRBJ1-5; a possible D gene is TRBD1 (5 bases). Trimming stripped 3 bases from V and 3 bases from J, with 7 bases between. This CDR3 is 13 amino acids long. Germline assignment: CDR1 SGDLS and CDR2 YYNGEE.

The chain is built from TRBV28 and TRBJ1-5; 7 positions agree with TRBD1. Per the germline V gene, CDR1 is MDHEN and CDR2 is SYDVKM. Losses at the gene ends were 7 bases for V and 6 bases for J; bases not matched to a gene: 9. The CDR3 runs to 14 residues. This chain's CDR3 is CASTTTGSPQPQHF. The CDR3 nucleotides are TGTGCCAGCACCACGACAGGGAGTCCTCAGCCCCAGCATTTT.

The chain carries TRBV18 and TRBJ1-2; D is ambiguous. The CDR3 is 14 amino acids. V gave up 3 bases and J gave up 4 bases, with 12 bases separating them. Germline V lookup: CDR1 KGHSH, CDR2 LQKENI. The CDR3 here is CASSPLRRGYGYTF. CDR3 in DNA: TGTGCCAGCTCACCTCTAAGACGGGGCTATGGCTACACCTTC.

The rearrangement links TRBV11-2 to TRBJ1-3; the D gene is possibly TRBD1 (5 bases). The CDR3 is 14 amino acids. V was trimmed by 7 bases and J by 0 bases, leaving 10 bases between them. The V gene's germline CDR1 is SGHAT and CDR2 FQNNGV. CDR3 bases: TGTGCCAGCACCCCCAGGGTCTCTGGAAACACCATATATTTT. Its protein is CASTPRVSGNTIYF.

V gene TRBV24-1 combines with J gene TRBJ2-2; maybe TRBD1 (7 bases). CDR1 and CDR2 (germline): KGHDR, SFDVKD. The CDR3 is 14 residues long. V was clipped by 7 bases and J by 4 bases, with 12 bases between them. The CDR3 DNA reads TGTGCCACCAGGGAGGGGGCGAGCACCGGGGAGCTGTTTTTT. Translated, it gives CATREGASTGELFF.

The V call is TRBV19, the J call TRBJ2-7; a possible D gene is TRBD2 (6 bases). Germline assignment: CDR1 LNHDA and CDR2 SQIVND (reference sequence). The CDR3 totals 13 residues. Trimming stripped 4 bases from V and 6 bases from J, with 13 bases between. The CDR3 DNA is TGTGCCAGTAGTAGGACTATGGTCTCCGAGCAGTACTTC. Protein product: CASSRTMVSEQYF.

The chain employs TRBV6-5 and TRBJ1-5; no definite D call. Germline loops: CDR1 MNHEY, CDR2 SVGAGI. With 0 bases removed from V and 0 bases from J, the gap between germline ends came to 6 bases. This CDR3 has 15 amino acids. The chain's CDR3 is CASSYSTHSNQPQHF. The CDR3 DNA follows: TGTGCCAGCAGTTACTCGACACATAGCAATCAGCCCCAGCATTTT.

J is TRBJ2-1 and V is TRBV12-3 or TRBV12-4; 7 bases fit TRBD2. The CDR3 covers 12 residues. The J segment lost 12 bases and the V segment lost 5 bases, leaving 7 bases of the junction unmatched. The chain's CDR3 is CASSTSAGGQFF. DNA for the CDR3: TGTGCCAGCAGTACTAGCGCCGGGGGGCAGTTCTTC.

This clone showed up just once. J is TRBJ2-4 and V is TRBV5-1; 9 bases are a match to TRBD1. This CDR3 comprises 14 residues. From germline, CDR1 is SGHRS and CDR2 YFSETQ. The J segment lost 9 bases and the V segment lost 2 bases, leaving 6 bases of the junction unmatched. CDR3: CASSLPGQGPIQYF. The CDR3 nucleotides are TGCGCCAGCAGCTTACCGGGACAGGGACCCATTCAGTACTTC.